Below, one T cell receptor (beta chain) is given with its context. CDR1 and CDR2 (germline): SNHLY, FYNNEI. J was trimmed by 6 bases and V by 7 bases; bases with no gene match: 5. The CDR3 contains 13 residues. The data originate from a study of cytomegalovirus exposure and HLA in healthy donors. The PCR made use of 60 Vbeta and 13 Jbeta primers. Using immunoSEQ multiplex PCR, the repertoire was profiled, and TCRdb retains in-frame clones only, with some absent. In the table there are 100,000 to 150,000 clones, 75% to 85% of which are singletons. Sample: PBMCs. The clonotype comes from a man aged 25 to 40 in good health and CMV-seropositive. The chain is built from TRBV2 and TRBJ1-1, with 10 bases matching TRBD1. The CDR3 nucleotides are TGTGCCAGCAACCCGACAGGGGGCGCTGAAGCTTTCTTT. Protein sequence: CASNPTGGAEAFF. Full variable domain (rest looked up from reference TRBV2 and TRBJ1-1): EPEVTQTPSHQVTQMGQEVILRCVPISNHLYFYWYRQILGQKVEFLVSFYNNEISEKSEIFDDQFSVERPDGSNFTLKIRSTKLEDSAMYFCASNPTGGAEAFFGQGTRLTVV.